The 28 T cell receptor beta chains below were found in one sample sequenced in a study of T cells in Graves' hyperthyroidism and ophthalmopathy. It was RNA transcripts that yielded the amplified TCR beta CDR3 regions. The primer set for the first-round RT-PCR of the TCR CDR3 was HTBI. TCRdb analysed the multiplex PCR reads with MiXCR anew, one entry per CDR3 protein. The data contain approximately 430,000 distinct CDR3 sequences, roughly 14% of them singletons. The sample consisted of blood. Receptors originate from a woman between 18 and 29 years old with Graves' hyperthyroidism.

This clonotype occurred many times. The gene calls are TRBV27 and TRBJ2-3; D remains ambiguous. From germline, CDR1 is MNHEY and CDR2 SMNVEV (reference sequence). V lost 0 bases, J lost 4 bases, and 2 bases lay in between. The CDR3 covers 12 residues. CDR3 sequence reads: CASSLSPDTQYF. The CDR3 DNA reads TGTGCCAGCAGTTTATCGCCAGATACGCAGTATTTT.

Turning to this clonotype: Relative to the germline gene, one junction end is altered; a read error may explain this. The CDR3 loop reads CASSNVGRRWDF. For the CDR3, the DNA is TGTGCCAGCAGTAACGTGGGCCGGAGGTGGGACTTC. The chain links TRBV5-4 to TRBJ2-5, with D possibly matching TRBD2 (5 bases). Per germline, CDR1 SGHNT and CDR2 YYREEE (reference sequence). The CDR3 extends over 12 amino acids.

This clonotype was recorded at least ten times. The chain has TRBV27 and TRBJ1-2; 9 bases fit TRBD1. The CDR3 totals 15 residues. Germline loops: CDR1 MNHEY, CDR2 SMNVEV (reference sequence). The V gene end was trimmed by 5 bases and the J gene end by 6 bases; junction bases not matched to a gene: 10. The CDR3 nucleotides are TGTGCCAGCAGTGGAACAGGGGGCCAAGCCAATGGCTACACCTTC. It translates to CASSGTGGQANGYTF.

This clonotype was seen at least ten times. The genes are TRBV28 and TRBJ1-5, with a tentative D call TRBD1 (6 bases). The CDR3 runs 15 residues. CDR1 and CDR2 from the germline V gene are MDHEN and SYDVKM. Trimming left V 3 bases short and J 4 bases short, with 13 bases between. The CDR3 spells CASSFPRGANQPQHF. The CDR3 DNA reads TGTGCCAGCAGTTTCCCCCGGGGGGCAAATCAGCCCCAGCATTTT. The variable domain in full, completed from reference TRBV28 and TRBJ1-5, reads DVKVTQSSRYLVKRTGEKVFLECVQDMDHENMFWYRQDPGLGLRLIYFSYDVKMKEKGDIPEGYSVSREKKERFSLILESASTNQTSMYLCASSFPRGANQPQHFGDGTRLSIL.

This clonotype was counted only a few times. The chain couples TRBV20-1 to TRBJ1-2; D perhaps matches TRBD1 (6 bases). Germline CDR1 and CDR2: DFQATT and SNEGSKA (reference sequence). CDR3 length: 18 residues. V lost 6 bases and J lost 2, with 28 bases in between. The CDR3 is CSARGTPDSATINYGYTF. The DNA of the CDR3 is TGCAGTGCAAGGGGAACCCCGGACAGCGCCACAATAAACTATGGCTACACCTTC.

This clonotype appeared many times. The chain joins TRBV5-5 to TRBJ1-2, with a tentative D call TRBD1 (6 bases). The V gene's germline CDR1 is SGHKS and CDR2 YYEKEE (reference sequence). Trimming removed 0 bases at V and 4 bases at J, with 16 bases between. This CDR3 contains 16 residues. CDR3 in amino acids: CASSLETRTASYGYTF. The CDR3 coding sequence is TGTGCCAGCAGCTTGGAGACCAGGACAGCCAGCTATGGCTACACCTTC. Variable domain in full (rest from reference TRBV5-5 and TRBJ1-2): DAGVTQSPTHLIKTRGQQVTLRCSPISGHKSVSWYQQVLGQGPQFIFQYYEKEERGRGNFPDRFSARQFPNYSSELNVNALLLGDSALYLCASSLETRTASYGYTFGSGTRLTVV.

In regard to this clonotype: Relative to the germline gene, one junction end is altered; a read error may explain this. Here the CDR3 reads CASSFLASGKLFF. The CDR3 bases are TGTGCCAGCAGTTTCCTAGCGTCCGGGAAGCTGTTTTTT. V usage is TRBV12-3 or TRBV12-4 and J usage is TRBJ2-2; D might be TRBD2 (6 bases). The CDR3 is 13 residues long.

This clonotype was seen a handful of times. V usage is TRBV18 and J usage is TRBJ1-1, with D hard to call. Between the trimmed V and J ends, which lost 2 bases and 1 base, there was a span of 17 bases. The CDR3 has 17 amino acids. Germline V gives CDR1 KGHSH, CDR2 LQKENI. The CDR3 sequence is CASSPNSFQAGNTEAFF. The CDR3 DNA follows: TGTGCCAGCTCACCAAATTCCTTCCAGGCCGGGAACACTGAAGCTTTCTTT.

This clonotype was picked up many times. CDR3 sequence reads: CASSYASGGSGTQYF. DNA of the CDR3: TGTGCCAGCAGCTACGCTAGCGGGGGGAGTGGGACCCAGTACTTC. The V call is TRBV7-8, the J call TRBJ2-5, with 11 positions matching TRBD2. J was trimmed by 7 bases and V by 4 bases; bases with no gene match: 8. The CDR3 is made up of 15 amino acids. The germline CDR1 and CDR2 sequences are SGHVS and FQNEAQ.

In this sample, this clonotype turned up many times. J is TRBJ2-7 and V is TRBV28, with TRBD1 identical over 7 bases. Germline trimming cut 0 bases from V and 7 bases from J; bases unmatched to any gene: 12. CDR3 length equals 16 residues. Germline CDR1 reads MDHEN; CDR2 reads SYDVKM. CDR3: CASSLWGTAGSEEQYF. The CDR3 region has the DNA TGTGCCAGCAGTTTATGGGGGACAGCCGGATCGGAGGAGCAGTACTTC.

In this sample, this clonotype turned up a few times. This CDR3 reads CATRPGDTGELFF. CDR3 sequence (DNA): TGTGCCACCCGCCCTGGGGACACCGGGGAGCTGTTTTTT. The rearrangement links TRBV10-3 to TRBJ2-2, with no clear D. In germline, CDR1 is ENHRY, CDR2 SYGVKD. The CDR3 totals 13 residues. V shed 10 bases and J shed 3 bases, with 12 bases lying between them.

The CDR3 region is CASSSPRGGGTDTQYF. The CDR3, as DNA: TGTGCCAGCAGCTCCCCTCGGGGGGGCGGCACAGATACGCAGTATTTT. The V gene is TRBV7-9, the J gene TRBJ2-3, with 8 bases lining up with TRBD2. Germline lookup yields CDR1 SEHNR and CDR2 FQNEAQ (reference sequence). V was pared by 4 bases and J by 1 base, with 7 bases of the junction left unmatched. The CDR3 is 16 amino acids.

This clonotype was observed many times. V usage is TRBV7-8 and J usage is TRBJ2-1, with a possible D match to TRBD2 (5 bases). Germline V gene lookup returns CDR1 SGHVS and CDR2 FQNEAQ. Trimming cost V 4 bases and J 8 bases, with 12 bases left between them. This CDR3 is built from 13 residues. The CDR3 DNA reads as TGTGCCAGCAGCTATCAGCGGAGCGATGAGCAGTTCTTC. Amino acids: CASSYQRSDEQFF.

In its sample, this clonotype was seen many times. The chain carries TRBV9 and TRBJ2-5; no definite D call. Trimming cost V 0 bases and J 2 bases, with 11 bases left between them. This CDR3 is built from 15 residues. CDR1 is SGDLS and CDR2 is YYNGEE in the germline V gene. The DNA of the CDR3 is TGTGCCAGCAGCGTAGGAACGCGGCTTCAAGAGACCCAGTACTTC. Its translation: CASSVGTRLQETQYF. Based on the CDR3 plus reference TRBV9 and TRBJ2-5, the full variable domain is DSGVTQTPKHLITATGQRVTLRCSPRSGDLSVYWYQQSLDQGLQFLIQYYNGEERAKGNILERFSAQQFPDLHSELNLSSLELGDSALYFCASSVGTRLQETQYFGPGTRLLVL.

This chain's CDR3 is CSASLTGSTDTQYF. Written as DNA, the CDR3 is TGCAGTGCTAGCTTAACGGGGAGCACAGATACGCAGTATTTT. The rearrangement joins TRBV20-1 to TRBJ2-3; tentative D call: TRBD2 (5 bases). Germline V gene data show CDR1 as DFQATT and CDR2 as SNEGSKA (reference sequence). CDR3 length equals 14 residues. Trimming left V 3 bases short and J 0 bases short, with 10 bases between.

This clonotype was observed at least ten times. CDR3 region: CASSDGSVEKLFF. Written as DNA, the CDR3 is TGTGCCAGCAGTGATGGATCAGTTGAAAAACTGTTTTTT. J is TRBJ1-4 and V is TRBV2; D gene unclear. The V gene lost 3 bases and the J gene lost 7 bases, with 9 bases spanning the gap. Germline lookup yields CDR1 SNHLY and CDR2 FYNNEI. The CDR3 is 13 amino acids.

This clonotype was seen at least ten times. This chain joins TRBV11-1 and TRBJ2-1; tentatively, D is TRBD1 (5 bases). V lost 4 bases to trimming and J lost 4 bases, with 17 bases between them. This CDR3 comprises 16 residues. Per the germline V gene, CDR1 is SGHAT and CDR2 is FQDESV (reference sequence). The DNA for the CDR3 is TGTGCCAGCAGCTCCCGGTTGACAGTAAGGTACAATGAGCAGTTCTTC. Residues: CASSSRLTVRYNEQFF.

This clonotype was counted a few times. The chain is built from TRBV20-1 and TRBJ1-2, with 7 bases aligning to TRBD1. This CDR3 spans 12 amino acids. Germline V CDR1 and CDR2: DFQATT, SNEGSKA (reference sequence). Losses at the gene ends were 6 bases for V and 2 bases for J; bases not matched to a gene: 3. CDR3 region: CSAPGQNYGYTF. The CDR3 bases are TGCAGTGCACCGGGACAGAACTATGGCTACACCTTC.

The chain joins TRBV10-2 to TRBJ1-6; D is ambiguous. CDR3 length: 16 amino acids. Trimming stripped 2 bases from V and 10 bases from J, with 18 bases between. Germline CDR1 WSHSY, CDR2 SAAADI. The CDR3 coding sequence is TGCGCCAGCAGTGAGGTTTCTGGGGAAGCCGCCTCACCCCTCCACTTT. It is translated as CASSEVSGEAASPLHF.

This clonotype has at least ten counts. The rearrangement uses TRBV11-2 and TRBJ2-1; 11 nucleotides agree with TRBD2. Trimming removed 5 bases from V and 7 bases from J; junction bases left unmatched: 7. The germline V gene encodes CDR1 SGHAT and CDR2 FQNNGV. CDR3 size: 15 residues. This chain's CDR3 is CASSALAGVRNEQFF. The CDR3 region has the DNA TGTGCCAGCAGCGCACTAGCGGGAGTTCGAAATGAGCAGTTCTTC.

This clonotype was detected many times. The CDR3, as DNA: TGTGCCAGCAGCCCCCTCCGGTTATACGAGCAGTACTTC. It specifies CASSPLRLYEQYF. This chain uses TRBV14 with TRBJ2-7; D gene unclear. Between the trimmed V and J ends, which lost 4 bases and 4 bases, there was a span of 11 bases. This CDR3 contains 13 residues. Germline V gene lookup returns CDR1 SGHDN and CDR2 FVKESK.

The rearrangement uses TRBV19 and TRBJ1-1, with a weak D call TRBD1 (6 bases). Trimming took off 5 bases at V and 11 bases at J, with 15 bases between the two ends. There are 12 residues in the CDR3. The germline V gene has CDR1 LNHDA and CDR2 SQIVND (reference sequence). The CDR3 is CASSPGARRAFF. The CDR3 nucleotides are TGTGCCAGTAGTCCGGGGGCGAGGAGGGCTTTCTTT.

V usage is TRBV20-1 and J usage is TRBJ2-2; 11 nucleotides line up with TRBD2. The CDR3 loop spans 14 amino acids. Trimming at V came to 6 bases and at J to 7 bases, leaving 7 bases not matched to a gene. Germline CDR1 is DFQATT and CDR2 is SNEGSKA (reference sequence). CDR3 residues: CSAHSGGADGELFF. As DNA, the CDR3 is TGCAGTGCCCATAGCGGGGGGGCCGACGGGGAGCTGTTTTTT.

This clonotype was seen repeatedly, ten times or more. The CDR3 coding sequence is TGTGCCAGCACCATGGGGGACTATTCCTACGAGCAGTACTTC. This translates into CASTMGDYSYEQYF. This chain connects TRBV7-9 to TRBJ2-7; 7 bases map to TRBD2. Germline CDR1 SEHNR, CDR2 FQNEAQ (reference sequence). V was clipped by 7 bases and J by 1 base; unmatched bases: 7. CDR3 length equals 14 residues.

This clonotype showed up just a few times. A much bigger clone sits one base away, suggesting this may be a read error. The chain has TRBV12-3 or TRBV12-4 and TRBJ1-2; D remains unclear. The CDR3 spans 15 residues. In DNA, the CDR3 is TGTGCCAGCAGTTTTTCGTTCGTCGGCAACTATGGCCACACCTTC. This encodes CASSFSFVGNYGHTF.

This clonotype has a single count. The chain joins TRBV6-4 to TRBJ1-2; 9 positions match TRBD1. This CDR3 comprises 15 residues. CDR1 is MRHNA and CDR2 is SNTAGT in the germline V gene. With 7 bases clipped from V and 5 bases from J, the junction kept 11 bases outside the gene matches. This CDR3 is CASTSTGGGIYGYTF. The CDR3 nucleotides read TGTGCCAGCACCAGTACAGGGGGCGGAATTTATGGCTACACCTTC.

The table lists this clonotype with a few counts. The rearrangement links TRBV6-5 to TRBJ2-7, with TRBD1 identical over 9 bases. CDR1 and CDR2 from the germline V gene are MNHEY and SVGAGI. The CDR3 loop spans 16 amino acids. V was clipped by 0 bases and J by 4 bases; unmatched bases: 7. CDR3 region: CASSYSSATGGYEQYF. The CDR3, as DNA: TGTGCCAGCAGTTACTCGTCGGCGACAGGGGGGTACGAGCAGTACTTC.

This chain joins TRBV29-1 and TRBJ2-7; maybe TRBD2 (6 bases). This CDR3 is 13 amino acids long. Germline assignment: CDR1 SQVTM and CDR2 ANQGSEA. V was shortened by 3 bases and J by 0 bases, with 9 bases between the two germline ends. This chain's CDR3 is CSVEAGSSYEQYF. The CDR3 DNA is TGCAGCGTTGAGGCCGGGAGCTCCTACGAGCAGTACTTC.